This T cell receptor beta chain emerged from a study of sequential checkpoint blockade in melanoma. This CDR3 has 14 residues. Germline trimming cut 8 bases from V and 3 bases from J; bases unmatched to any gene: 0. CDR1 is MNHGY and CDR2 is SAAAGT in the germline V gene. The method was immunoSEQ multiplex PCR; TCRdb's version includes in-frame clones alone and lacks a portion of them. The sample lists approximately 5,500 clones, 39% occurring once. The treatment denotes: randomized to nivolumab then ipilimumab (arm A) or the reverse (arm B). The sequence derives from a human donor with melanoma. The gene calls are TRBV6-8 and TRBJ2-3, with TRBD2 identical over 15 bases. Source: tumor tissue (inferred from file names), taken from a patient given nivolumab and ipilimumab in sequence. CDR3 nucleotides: TGTGCCAGCGGACTAGCGGGAGGGACAGATACGCAGTATTTT. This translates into CASGLAGGTDTQYF.